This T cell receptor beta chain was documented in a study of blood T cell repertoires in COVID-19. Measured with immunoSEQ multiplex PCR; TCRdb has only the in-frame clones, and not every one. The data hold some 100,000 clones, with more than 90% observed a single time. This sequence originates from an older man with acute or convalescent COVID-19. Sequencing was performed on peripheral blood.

CDR3 DNA: TGTGCCAGCAGCTTAATAGCGGGCGAGACCCAGTACTTC. Protein: CASSLIAGETQYF. This chain connects TRBV7-3 to TRBJ2-5; 7 nucleotides line up with TRBD2. Germline V gene lookup returns CDR1 SGHTA and CDR2 FQGTGA. The CDR3 covers 13 residues. V shed 1 base and J 5 bases; nucleotides not matched to a gene: 1.